The clone carrying this TCR beta chain was seen a handful of times. The record originates from a study of blood T cell repertoires in COVID-19. Looking at the study overall: Sites across the United States, Italy and Spain contributed samples from acute and convalescent COVID-19. The cDNA or gDNA used as material had been derived from T cells, B-cell-depleted T cells, or PBMCs.

Method: immunoSEQ multiplex PCR; TCRdb's copy keeps in-frame clones and lacks some. The table lists roughly 180,000 clones, approximately 80% of them singletons. Participant ages covered about 18 to 89 years across 25 or so US areas. This TCR was recovered from a man between 60 and 70 years old who had been exposed to COVID-19. Material: PBMCs or T cells enriched from blood (not recorded which).

The CDR3 DNA reads as TGTGCCAGCAGTGAACTCGGGAGAGCGACTAATGAAAAACTGTTTTTT. Translated: CASSELGRATNEKLFF. V is TRBV25-1 and J is TRBJ1-4; no definite D call. Germline assignment: CDR1 MGHDK and CDR2 SYGVNS. This CDR3 is built from 16 residues. Trimming stripped 2 bases from V and 2 bases from J, with 12 bases between.